The next 22 T cell receptor beta chains were all read from a single sample in a study of T-cell memory formation after mild COVID-19. In TCRdb, the 5' RACE reads were re-called with MiXCR into one record per CDR3 protein. There are under 550,000 distinct CDR3 sequences in the sample; over 15% occur only once, and about 22% lies in the top ten. The sample taken for sequencing was PBMCs or a T cell subset sorted from them (not recorded which). The receptors stem from a man younger than 30 who had mild COVID-19 (a few samples of this study predate the infection). Cell type and time point are not known.

Only a few counts were recorded for this clonotype. The chain is built from TRBV6-5 and TRBJ2-1; D unclear. CDR3 length equals 15 residues. Germline assignment: CDR1 MNHEY and CDR2 SVGAGI. V lost 4 bases and J lost 2, with 12 bases in between. CDR3 in DNA: TGTGCCAGCAGTTCTGACGGACCCACCTACAATGAGCAGTTCTTC. Its protein product is CASSSDGPTYNEQFF.

This clonotype has only a few counts. The V and J genes are TRBV4-1 and TRBJ2-2; TRBD1 or TRBD2 may be the D gene (5 bases each). CDR1 MGHRA and CDR2 YSYEKL come from the germline V gene. V was cut by 4 bases and J by 4 bases, with 19 bases left in between. CDR3 length: 17 amino acids. The CDR3 sequence: CASSLIARGSSTGELFF. CDR3 nucleotide sequence: TGCGCCAGCAGCCTCATAGCGAGGGGATCGAGCACCGGGGAGCTGTTTTTT.

This clonotype was counted only a few times. The chain carries TRBV3-1 and TRBJ1-6; the D is unclear. Per germline, CDR1 LGHDT and CDR2 YNNKEL (reference sequence). The germline V and J ends were trimmed by 5 bases and 7 bases, with 9 bases remaining between them. CDR3 length: 13 amino acids. The DNA for the CDR3 is TGTGCCAGCAGCGGGATAAAAAATTCACCCCTCCACTTT. Its translation is CASSGIKNSPLHF.

In DNA, the CDR3 is TGCAGCGGAACTCAAGGACCGGAGGTCTACGAGCAGTACGTC. Translating gives CSGTQGPEVYEQYV. The chain joins TRBV29-1 to TRBJ2-7; perhaps TRBD2 as D (5 bases). This CDR3 contains 14 residues. Per germline, CDR1 SQVTM and CDR2 ANQGSEA. Between the trimmed V and J ends, which lost 7 bases and 3 bases, there was a span of 19 bases.

This rearrangement joins TRBV6-5 to TRBJ1-1; the D gene is possibly TRBD1 (5 bases). The germline CDR1 and CDR2 sequences are MNHEY and SVGAGI. The CDR3 covers 16 residues. V gave up 0 bases and J gave up 5 bases, with 16 bases separating them. This CDR3 reads CASSYSPQGTLTEAFF. The CDR3, as DNA: TGTGCCAGCAGTTACTCACCTCAGGGTACCTTAACTGAAGCTTTCTTT.

This sequence joins TRBV10-3 and TRBJ2-7, with 7 bases lining up with TRBD1. The junction had 12 bases not matched to a gene; V was cut back by 2 bases and J by 2 bases. The CDR3 has 17 residues. CDR1 and CDR2 (germline): ENHRY, SYGVKD. The DNA of the CDR3 is TGTGCCATCAGTGAGCCTAGGTCTGGACAGGACCCCTACGAGCAGTACTTC. It codes for CAISEPRSGQDPYEQYF.

CDR3 amino acids: CSASGGGNQPQHF. DNA of the CDR3: TGCAGTGCTAGCGGCGGAGGCAATCAGCCCCAGCATTTT. The chain employs TRBV20-1 and TRBJ1-5; D not resolved. Germline loops: CDR1 DFQATT, CDR2 SNEGSKA (reference sequence). Trimming pared 3 bases from V and 2 bases from J, leaving 8 bases between. The CDR3 runs to 13 residues.

The chain carries TRBV7-3 and TRBJ1-1; no definite D call. Germline values: CDR1 SGHTA, CDR2 FQGTGA. V was clipped by 3 bases and J by 4 bases, with 12 bases between them. The CDR3 totals 14 residues. CDR3 coding DNA: TGTGCCAGCAGCTTCCGCTGGGTCATCACTGAAGCTTTCTTT. It encodes CASSFRWVITEAFF. Supplemented by reference TRBV7-3 and TRBJ1-1, the full variable domain reads GAGVSQTPSNKVTEKGKYVELRCDPISGHTALYWYRQSLGQGPEFLIYFQGTGAADDSGLPNDRFFAVRPEGSVSTLKIQRTERGDSAVYLCASSFRWVITEAFFGQGTRLTVV.

V is TRBV12-3 or TRBV12-4 and J is TRBJ1-2; D call uncertain. V was shortened by 5 bases and J by 0 bases, with 13 bases between the two germline ends. CDR3 length equals 15 residues. The CDR3 region is CASSTGKIANYGYTF. As DNA, the CDR3 is TGTGCCAGCAGTACGGGGAAGATAGCTAACTATGGCTACACCTTC.

A few counts support this clonotype. The V call is TRBV7-9, the J call TRBJ2-3; D unclear. The V and J ends lost 4 bases and 3 bases respectively, with 8 bases between them. The CDR3 runs 13 residues. The V gene's germline CDR1 is SEHNR and CDR2 FQNEAQ (reference sequence). The CDR3 DNA sequence: TGTGCCAGCAGCTCTCTTCGGACAGATACGCAGTATTTT. Encoded protein: CASSSLRTDTQYF.

This clonotype was seen a handful of times. The V call is TRBV28, the J call TRBJ2-7; TRBD1 matches at 10 bases. Unmatched junction bases numbered 5, after V lost 5 bases and J lost 1 base. CDR1 and CDR2 from the germline V gene are MDHEN and SYDVKM. This CDR3 spans 15 amino acids. The CDR3: CASSAPDRGSYEQYV. CDR3 DNA sequence: TGTGCCAGCAGTGCCCCGGACAGGGGGTCCTACGAGCAGTACGTC.

Only a few counts were recorded for this clonotype. The chain links TRBV5-1 to TRBJ2-5; 8 bases agree with TRBD1. Germline loops: CDR1 SGHRS, CDR2 YFSETQ. This CDR3 is 14 amino acids long. Trimming removed 4 bases from V and 5 bases from J; junction bases left unmatched: 7. The CDR3 DNA reads TGCGCCAGCAGCGTCGGACAGGGAGCGGAGACCCAGTACTTC. As protein: CASSVGQGAETQYF.

This clonotype turned up a few times. This sequence joins TRBV5-1 and TRBJ2-2, with unresolved D. Looked up from germline, CDR1 is SGHRS and CDR2 is YFSETQ. V was pared by 4 bases and J by 4 bases, with 14 bases between. This CDR3 is 15 amino acids long. The CDR3 DNA is TGCGCCAGCAGCGTTGGAGACGGTACCACCGGGGAGCTGTTTTTT. It codes for CASSVGDGTTGELFF.

CDR3 DNA sequence: TGTGCCAGCAGCGCAGGGAGTAACTATGGCTACACCTTC. Protein: CASSAGSNYGYTF. This chain connects TRBV7-9 to TRBJ1-2, with a tentative D call TRBD1 (5 bases). The CDR3 consists of 13 residues. Trimming removed 5 bases from V and 1 base from J, with 8 bases in between. Germline-derived CDR1 and CDR2 are SEHNR and FQNEAQ (reference sequence). The whole variable domain, remainder taken from reference TRBV7-9 and TRBJ1-2, is DTGVSQNPRHKITKRGQNVTFRCDPISEHNRLYWYRQTLGQGPEFLTYFQNEAQLEKSRLLSDRFSAERPKGSFSTLEIQRTEQGDSAMYLCASSAGSNYGYTFGSGTRLTVV.

The chain has TRBV27 and TRBJ1-1; the D gene is possibly TRBD1 (5 bases). V dropped 2 bases and J dropped 3 bases, with 10 bases sitting between them. CDR1 and CDR2 (germline): MNHEY, SMNVEV (reference sequence). The CDR3 length is 14 residues. CDR3 sequence: CASSLDQGDTEAFF. The CDR3 nucleotides read TGTGCCAGCAGTTTAGATCAGGGAGACACTGAAGCTTTCTTT.

This clonotype has more than one count but fewer than ten. This rearrangement joins TRBV5-1 to TRBJ2-3, with TRBD1 as a possible D gene (5 bases). Trimming removed 0 bases at V and 5 bases at J, with 13 bases between. Germline-derived CDR1 and CDR2 are SGHRS and YFSETQ. This CDR3 region has 15 residues. This CDR3 is CASSLASGWGDTQYF. The DNA for the CDR3 is TGCGCCAGCAGCTTGGCCTCAGGGTGGGGAGATACGCAGTATTTT.

The chain couples TRBV9 to TRBJ2-3; D call uncertain. The V end lost 3 bases, the J end lost 4 bases, and 15 bases lay between the germline ends. The CDR3 totals 15 residues. Germline CDR1 SGDLS, CDR2 YYNGEE. The CDR3 sequence: CASSAREALADTQYF. The CDR3 nucleotides are TGTGCCAGCAGCGCCCGAGAGGCGTTGGCAGATACGCAGTATTTT. The full variable domain, rest sourced from reference TRBV9 and TRBJ2-3, is DSGVTQTPKHLITATGQRVTLRCSPRSGDLSVYWYQQSLDQGLQFLIQYYNGEERAKGNILERFSAQQFPDLHSELNLSSLELGDSALYFCASSAREALADTQYFGPGTRLTVL.

This chain uses TRBV30 with TRBJ2-7; D might be TRBD2 (5 bases). This CDR3 contains 14 residues. CDR1 and CDR2 from the germline V gene are GTSNPN and SVGIG (reference sequence). Trimming stripped 0 bases from V and 4 bases from J, with 13 bases between. The CDR3 spells CAWSVLGSPYEQYF. The CDR3 coding sequence is TGTGCCTGGAGTGTACTGGGGAGCCCTTACGAGCAGTACTTC.

The sample holds many counts of this clonotype. The V gene is TRBV5-1, the J gene TRBJ2-1; 11 bases line up with TRBD2. V was clipped by 4 bases and J by 5 bases; unmatched bases: 8. The CDR3 consists of 16 residues. CDR1 is SGHRS, CDR2 YFSETQ, per germline. In DNA, the CDR3 is TGCGCCAGCAGCCGATCACTAGCGGGGGCCCACAATGAGCAGTTCTTC. This gives the protein CASSRSLAGAHNEQFF. The variable domain in full, completed from reference TRBV5-1 and TRBJ2-1, reads KAGVTQTPRYLIKTRGQQVTLSCSPISGHRSVSWYQQTPGQGLQFLFEYFSETQRNKGNFPGRFSGRQFSNSRSEMNVSTLELGDSALYLCASSRSLAGAHNEQFFGPGTRLTVL.

This clonotype was counted between two and nine times. The chain joins TRBV7-9 to TRBJ2-1; D unresolved. CDR3 length: 12 residues. Trimming shortened V by 5 bases and J by 8 bases, and 10 bases separated the two germline ends. Germline-derived CDR1 and CDR2 are SEHNR and FQNEAQ (reference sequence). The CDR3 DNA is TGTGCCAGCAGCCGATGGGTCGATGAGCAGTTCTTC. It encodes CASSRWVDEQFF.

The rearrangement uses TRBV5-1 and TRBJ2-5; 16 bases are shared with TRBD2. Germline V gives CDR1 SGHRS, CDR2 YFSETQ. J lost 3 bases, V lost 4 bases, and 3 bases had no gene match. The CDR3 contains 16 residues. The CDR3 region is CASSRGTSGGEETQYF. CDR3 bases: TGCGCCAGCAGCCGCGGGACTAGCGGGGGGGAAGAGACCCAGTACTTC.

The V gene is TRBV9, the J gene TRBJ2-7; D is unresolved. The CDR3 is 15 residues long. V was trimmed by 3 bases and J by 4 bases, leaving 17 bases between them. Germline values: CDR1 SGDLS, CDR2 YYNGEE. For the CDR3, the DNA is TGTGCCAGCAGCGCCAATGTCAGCCCCACGTACGAGCAGTACTTC. This encodes CASSANVSPTYEQYF.